This TCR beta chain was found in a study of shared clonotypes between healthy human individuals. Study as a whole: Every donor yielded three CD4 naive, three CD4 memory, two CD8 naive and one CD8 memory plate. Regarding the study as a whole: Enrolling few donors narrowed the genetic and exposure-history diversity that was represented. The study sampled only blood, and tissue repertoires likely differ.

The CDR3 is 13 amino acids. The V and J ends lost 11 bases and 7 bases respectively, with 19 bases between them. The germline V gene has CDR1 ENHRY and CDR2 SYGVKD. A remark on this clone: Antigen unknown.

Naive CD8 cells lacked CD45RO and underwent positive selection for CCR7, leaving out terminally differentiated effector memory CD45RA+ cells. Profiling relied on immunoSEQ multiplex PCR, and the TCRdb table lists in-frame clones only, not all of them. The sample holds some 2,100,000 clones; 85% to 95% are singletons and the top ten take 1.5% to 2%. This receptor was taken from a man younger than 35 in good health. Some clones in this sample may be carry-over from other donors' samples. The chain is built from TRBV10-3 and TRBJ2-3, with a possible D match to TRBD2 (6 bases). Sequencing was carried out using naive CD8+ T cells from PBMCs. CDR3 protein: CASMIGGDNTQYF. The CDR3 DNA reads as TGTGCCTCGATGATCGGAGGGGATAATACGCAGTATTTT.